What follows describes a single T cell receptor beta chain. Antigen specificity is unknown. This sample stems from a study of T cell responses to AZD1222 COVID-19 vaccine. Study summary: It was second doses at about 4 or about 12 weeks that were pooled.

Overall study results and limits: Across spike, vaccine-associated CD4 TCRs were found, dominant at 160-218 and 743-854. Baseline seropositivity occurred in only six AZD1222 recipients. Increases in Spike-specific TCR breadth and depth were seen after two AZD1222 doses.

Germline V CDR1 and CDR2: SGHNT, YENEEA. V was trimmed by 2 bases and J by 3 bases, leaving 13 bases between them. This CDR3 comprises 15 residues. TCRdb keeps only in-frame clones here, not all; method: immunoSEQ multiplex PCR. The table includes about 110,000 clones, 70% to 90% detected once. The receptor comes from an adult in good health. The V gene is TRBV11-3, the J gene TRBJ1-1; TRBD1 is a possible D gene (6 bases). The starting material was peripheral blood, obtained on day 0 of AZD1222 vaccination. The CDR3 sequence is CASSLIGGHDTEAFF. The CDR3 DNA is TGTGCCAGCAGCTTAATCGGGGGCCATGACACTGAAGCTTTCTTT.